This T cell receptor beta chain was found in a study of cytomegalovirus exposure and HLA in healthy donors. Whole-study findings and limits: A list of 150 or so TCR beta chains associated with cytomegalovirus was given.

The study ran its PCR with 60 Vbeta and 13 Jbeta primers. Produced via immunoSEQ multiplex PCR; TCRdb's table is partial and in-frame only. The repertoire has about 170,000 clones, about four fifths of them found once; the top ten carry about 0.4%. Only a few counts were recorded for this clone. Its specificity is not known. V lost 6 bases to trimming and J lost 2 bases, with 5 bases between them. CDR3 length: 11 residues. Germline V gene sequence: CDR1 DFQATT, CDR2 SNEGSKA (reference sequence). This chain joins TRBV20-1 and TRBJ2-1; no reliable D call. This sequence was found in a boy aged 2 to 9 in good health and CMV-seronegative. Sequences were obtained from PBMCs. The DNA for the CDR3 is TGCAGTGCCCTAGCCTACAATGAGCAGTTCTTC. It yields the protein CSALAYNEQFF.